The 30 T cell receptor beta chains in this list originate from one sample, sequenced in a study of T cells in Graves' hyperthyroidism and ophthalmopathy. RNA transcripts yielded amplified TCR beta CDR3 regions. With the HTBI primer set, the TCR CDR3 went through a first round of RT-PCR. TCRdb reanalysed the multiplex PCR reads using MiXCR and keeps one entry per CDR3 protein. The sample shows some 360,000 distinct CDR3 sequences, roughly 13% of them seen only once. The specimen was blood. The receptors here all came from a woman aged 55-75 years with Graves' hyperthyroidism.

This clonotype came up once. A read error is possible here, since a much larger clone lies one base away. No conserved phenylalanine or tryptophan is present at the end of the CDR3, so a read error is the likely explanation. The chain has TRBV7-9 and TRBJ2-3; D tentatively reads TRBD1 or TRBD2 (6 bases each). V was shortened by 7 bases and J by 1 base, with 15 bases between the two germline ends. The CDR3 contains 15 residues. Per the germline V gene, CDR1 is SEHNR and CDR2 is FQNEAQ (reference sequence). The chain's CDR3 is CASNVPGGRTDTQYC. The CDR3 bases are TGTGCCAGCAACGTGCCTGGGGGGCGCACAGATACGCAGTATTGT.

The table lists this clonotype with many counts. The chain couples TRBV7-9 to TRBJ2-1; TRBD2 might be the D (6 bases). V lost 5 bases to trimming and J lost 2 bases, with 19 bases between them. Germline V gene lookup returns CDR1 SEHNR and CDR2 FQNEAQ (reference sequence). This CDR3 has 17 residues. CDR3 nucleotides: TGTGCCAGCAGCCCACCCCACCGACTAGGGCCCTACAATGAGCAGTTCTTC. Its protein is CASSPPHRLGPYNEQFF.

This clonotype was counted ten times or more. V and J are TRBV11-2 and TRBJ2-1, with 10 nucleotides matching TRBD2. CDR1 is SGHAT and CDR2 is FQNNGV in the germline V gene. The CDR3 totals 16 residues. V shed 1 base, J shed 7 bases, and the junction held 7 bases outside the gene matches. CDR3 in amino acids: CASSLGPSGRRNEQFF. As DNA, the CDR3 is TGTGCCAGCAGCTTAGGGCCTAGCGGGAGAAGGAATGAGCAGTTCTTC.

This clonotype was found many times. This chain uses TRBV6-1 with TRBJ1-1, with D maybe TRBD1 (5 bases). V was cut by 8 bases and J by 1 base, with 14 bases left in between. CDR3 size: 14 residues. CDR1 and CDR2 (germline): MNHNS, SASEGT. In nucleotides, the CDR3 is TGTGCCAGCGAGTGGTTTGGGGGGAACACTGAAGCTTTCTTT. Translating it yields CASEWFGGNTEAFF.

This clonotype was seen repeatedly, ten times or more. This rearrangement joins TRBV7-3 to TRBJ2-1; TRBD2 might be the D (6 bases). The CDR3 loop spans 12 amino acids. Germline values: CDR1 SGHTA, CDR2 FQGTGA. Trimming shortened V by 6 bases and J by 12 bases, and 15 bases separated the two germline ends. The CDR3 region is CASSSRAGLQFF. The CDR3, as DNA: TGTGCCAGCAGTTCCAGGGCGGGACTGCAGTTCTTC.

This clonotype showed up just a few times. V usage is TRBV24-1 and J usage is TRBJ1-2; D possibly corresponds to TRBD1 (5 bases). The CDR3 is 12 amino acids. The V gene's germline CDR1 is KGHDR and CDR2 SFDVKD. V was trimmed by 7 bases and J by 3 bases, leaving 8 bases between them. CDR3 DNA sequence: TGTGCCACCAGAGACAGCTACTATGGCTACACCTTC. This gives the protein CATRDSYYGYTF.

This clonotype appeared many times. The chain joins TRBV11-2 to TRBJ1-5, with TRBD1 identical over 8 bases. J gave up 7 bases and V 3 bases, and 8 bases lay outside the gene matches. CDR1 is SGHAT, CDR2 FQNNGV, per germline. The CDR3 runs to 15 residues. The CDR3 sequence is CASSFGQGWGQPQHF. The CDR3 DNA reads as TGTGCCAGCAGCTTTGGACAGGGTTGGGGGCAGCCCCAGCATTTT.

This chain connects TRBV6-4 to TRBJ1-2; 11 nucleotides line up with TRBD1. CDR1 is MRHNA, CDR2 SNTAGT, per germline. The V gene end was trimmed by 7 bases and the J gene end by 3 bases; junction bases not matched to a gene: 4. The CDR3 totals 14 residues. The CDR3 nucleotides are TGTGCCAGCACCGGACAGGGGGCGGACTATGGCTACACCTTC. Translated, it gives CASTGQGADYGYTF.

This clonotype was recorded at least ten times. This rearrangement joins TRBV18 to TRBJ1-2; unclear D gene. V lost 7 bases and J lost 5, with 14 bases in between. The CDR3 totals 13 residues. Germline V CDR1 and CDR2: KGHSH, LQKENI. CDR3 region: CASLPNQGYGYTF. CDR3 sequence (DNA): TGTGCCAGCTTACCGAACCAAGGATATGGCTACACCTTC.

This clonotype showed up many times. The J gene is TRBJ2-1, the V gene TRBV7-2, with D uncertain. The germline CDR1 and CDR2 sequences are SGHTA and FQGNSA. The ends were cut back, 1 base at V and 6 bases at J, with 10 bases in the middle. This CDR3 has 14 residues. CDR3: CASSLEWVGNEQFF. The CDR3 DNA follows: TGTGCCAGCAGCTTAGAGTGGGTTGGCAATGAGCAGTTCTTC.

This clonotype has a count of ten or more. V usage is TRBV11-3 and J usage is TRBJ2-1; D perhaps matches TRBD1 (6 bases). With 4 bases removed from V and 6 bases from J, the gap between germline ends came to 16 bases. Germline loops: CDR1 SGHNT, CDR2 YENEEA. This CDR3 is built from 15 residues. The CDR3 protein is CASSSRDTRGNEQFF. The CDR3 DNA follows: TGTGCCAGCAGCTCCCGGGACACTCGGGGCAATGAGCAGTTCTTC.

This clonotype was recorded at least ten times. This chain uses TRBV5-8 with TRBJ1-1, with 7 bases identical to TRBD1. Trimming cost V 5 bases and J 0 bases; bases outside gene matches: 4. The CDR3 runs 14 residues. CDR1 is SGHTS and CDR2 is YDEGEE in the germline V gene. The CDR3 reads CASSSGQVNTEAFF. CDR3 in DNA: TGTGCCAGCAGTTCCGGACAGGTGAACACTGAAGCTTTCTTT.

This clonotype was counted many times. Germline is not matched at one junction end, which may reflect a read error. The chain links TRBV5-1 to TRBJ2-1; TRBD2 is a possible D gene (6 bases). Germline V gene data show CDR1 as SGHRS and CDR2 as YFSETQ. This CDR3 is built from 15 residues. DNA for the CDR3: TGTGCCAGCAGCTTAGACGGGAGCTCCTACAATGAGCAGTTCTTC. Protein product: CASSLDGSSYNEQFF.

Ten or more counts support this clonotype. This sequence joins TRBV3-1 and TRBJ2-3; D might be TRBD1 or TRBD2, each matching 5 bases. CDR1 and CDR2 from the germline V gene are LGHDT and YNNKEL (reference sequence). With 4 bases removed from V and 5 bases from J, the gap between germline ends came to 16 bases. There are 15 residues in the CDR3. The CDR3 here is CASSPGASRIDTQYF. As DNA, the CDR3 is TGTGCCAGCAGCCCCGGGGCTAGCAGGATAGATACGCAGTATTTT.

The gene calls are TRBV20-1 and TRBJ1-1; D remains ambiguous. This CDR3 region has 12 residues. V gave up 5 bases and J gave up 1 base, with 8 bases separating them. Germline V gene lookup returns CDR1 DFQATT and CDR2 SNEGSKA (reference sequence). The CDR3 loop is CSAEHRNTEAFF. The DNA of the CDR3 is TGCAGTGCTGAGCACAGGAACACTGAAGCTTTCTTT.

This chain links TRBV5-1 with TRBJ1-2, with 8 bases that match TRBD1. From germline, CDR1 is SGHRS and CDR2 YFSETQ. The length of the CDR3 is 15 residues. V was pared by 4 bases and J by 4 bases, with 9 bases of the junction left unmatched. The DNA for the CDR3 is TGCGCCAGCAGCCCACTGACAGGGGAGATCTATGGCTACACCTTC. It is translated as CASSPLTGEIYGYTF. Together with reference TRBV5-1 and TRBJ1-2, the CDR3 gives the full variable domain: KAGVTQTPRYLIKTRGQQVTLSCSPISGHRSVSWYQQTPGQGLQFLFEYFSETQRNKGNFPGRFSGRQFSNSRSEMNVSTLELGDSALYLCASSPLTGEIYGYTFGSGTRLTVV.

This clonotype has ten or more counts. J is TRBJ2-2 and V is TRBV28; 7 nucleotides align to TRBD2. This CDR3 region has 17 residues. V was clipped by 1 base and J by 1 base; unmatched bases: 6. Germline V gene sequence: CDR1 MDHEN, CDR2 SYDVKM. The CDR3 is CASSLFGWEGNTGELFF. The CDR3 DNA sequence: TGTGCCAGCAGTTTATTCGGATGGGAGGGGAACACCGGGGAGCTGTTTTTT.

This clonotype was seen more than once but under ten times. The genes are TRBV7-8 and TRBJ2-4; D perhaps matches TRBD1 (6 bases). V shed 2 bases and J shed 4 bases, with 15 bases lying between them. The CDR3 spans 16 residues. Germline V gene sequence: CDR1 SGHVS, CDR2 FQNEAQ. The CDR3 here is CASSLSGTNGKNIQYF. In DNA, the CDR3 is TGTGCCAGCAGCTTATCGGGGACAAATGGAAAAAACATTCAGTACTTC.

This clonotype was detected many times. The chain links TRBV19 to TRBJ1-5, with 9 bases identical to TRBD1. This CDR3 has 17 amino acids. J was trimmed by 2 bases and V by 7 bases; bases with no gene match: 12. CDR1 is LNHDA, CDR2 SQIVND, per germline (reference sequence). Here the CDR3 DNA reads TGTGCCAGTACAAAGGGACAGGGAGGAGAGCGCAATCAGCCCCAGCATTTT. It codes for CASTKGQGGERNQPQHF.

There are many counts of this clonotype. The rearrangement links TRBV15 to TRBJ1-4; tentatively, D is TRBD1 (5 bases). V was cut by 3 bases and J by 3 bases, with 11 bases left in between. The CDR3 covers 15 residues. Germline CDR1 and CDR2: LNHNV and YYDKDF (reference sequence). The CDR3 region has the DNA TGTGCCACCAGCAGCCGGGACCGCGCTAATGAAAAACTGTTTTTT. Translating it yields CATSSRDRANEKLFF.

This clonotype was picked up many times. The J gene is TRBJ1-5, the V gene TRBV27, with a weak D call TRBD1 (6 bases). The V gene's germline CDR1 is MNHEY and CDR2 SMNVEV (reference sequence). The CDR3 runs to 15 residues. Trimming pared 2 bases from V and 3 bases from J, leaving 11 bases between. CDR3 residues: CASSLEGDINQPQHF. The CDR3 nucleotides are TGTGCCAGCAGTTTAGAAGGGGACATCAATCAGCCCCAGCATTTT.

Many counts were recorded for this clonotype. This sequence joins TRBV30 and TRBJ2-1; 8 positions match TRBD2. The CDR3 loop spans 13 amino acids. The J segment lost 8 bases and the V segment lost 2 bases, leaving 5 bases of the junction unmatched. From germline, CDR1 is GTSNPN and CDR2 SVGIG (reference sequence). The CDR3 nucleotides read TGTGCCTGGAGTAGCGGGAGTTGGGATGAGCAGTTCTTC. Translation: CAWSSGSWDEQFF.

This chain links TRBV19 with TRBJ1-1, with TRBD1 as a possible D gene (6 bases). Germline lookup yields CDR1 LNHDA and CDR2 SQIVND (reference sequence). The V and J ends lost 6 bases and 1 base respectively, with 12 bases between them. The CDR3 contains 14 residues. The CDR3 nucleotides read TGTGCCAGTAGAGGGGGGGGGACGAACACTGAAGCTTTCTTT. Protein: CASRGGGTNTEAFF.

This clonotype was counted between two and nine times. This chain's CDR3 is CASSIVGNEQFF. The CDR3, as DNA: TGTGCCAGTAGTATAGTAGGGAATGAGCAGTTCTTC. The rearrangement joins TRBV19 to TRBJ2-1; D is unclear. CDR3 length equals 12 residues. V was cut by 1 base and J by 7 bases, with 5 bases left in between. Per germline, CDR1 LNHDA and CDR2 SQIVND (reference sequence).

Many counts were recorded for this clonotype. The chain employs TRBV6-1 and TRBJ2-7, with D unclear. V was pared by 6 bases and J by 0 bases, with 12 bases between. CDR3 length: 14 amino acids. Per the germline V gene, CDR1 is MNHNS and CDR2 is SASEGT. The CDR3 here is CASSPTTSSYEQYF. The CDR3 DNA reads TGTGCCAGCAGCCCCACCACAAGCTCCTACGAGCAGTACTTC.

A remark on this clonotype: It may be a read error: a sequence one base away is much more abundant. CDR3 region: CASSPEGGNYEHYF. The DNA of the CDR3 is TGCGCCAGCAGCCCGGAGGGGGGAAACTACGAGCATTACTTC. This chain uses TRBV5-1 with TRBJ2-7; perhaps D is TRBD1 or TRBD2 (6 bases each). The length of the CDR3 is 14 residues. Germline loops: CDR1 SGHRS, CDR2 YFSETQ.

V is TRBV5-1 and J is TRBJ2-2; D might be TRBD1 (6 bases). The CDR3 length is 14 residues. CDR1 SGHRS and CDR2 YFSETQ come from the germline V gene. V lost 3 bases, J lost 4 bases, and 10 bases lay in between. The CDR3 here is CASSWQGSTGELFF. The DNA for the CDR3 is TGCGCCAGCAGCTGGCAGGGGAGCACCGGGGAGCTGTTTTTT.

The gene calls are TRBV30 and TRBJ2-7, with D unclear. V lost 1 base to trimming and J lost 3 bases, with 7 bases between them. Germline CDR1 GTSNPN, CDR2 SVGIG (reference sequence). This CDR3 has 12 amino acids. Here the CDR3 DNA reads TGTGCCTGGAGTGACATGATCTACGAGCAGTACTTC. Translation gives CAWSDMIYEQYF.

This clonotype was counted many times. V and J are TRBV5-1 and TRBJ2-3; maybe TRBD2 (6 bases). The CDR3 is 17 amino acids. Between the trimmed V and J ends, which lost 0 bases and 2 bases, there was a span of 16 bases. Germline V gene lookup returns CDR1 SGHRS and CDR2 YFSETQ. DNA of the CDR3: TGCGCCAGCAGCTTGGCCTCGGAAGCGGGCTACACAGATACGCAGTATTTT. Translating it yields CASSLASEAGYTDTQYF.

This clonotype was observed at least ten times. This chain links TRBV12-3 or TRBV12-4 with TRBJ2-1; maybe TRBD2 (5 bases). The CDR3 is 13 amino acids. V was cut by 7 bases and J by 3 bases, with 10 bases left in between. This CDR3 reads CASNLRDYNEQFF. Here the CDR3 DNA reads TGTGCCAGCAACCTCCGGGACTACAATGAGCAGTTCTTC.